This paragraph covers one T cell receptor beta chain sequence. Genomic DNA was the PCR template. Amplification of the beta chain CDR3 used 30 forward and 13 reverse multiplex primers. From the multiplex PCR reads, TCRdb called clonotypes with MiXCR, one entry per CDR3 protein. Of about 290,000 distinct CDR3 sequences in the sample, 45% to 60% were seen once. Trimming removed 1 base from V and 2 bases from J, with 19 bases in between. Germline CDR1 is SGHTA and CDR2 is FQGNSA. The CDR3 sequence is 18 residues long. The data derive from a study of type 1 and type 2 diabetes patients. At the level of the study: The cohort mixed type 1 diabetes, type 2 diabetes and nondiabetic donors.

The genes are TRBV7-2 and TRBJ2-3; weak D call: TRBD2 (6 bases). The sequence was obtained from a man in his late teens or twenties with type 2 diabetes. The material sequenced was peripheral blood mononuclear cells (PBMCs). CDR3 protein: CASSLGNVVLANTDTQYF. Here the CDR3 DNA reads TGTGCCAGCAGCTTAGGAAATGTAGTACTAGCAAACACAGATACGCAGTATTTT.